This T cell receptor beta chain was documented in a study of blood T cell repertoires in COVID-19 (dated by TCRdb to 2020 to 2021). Regarding the complete study: The collaborator samples originated in the United States, Italy and Spain and spanned the acute and convalescent phases of COVID-19. The repertoires were released in a freely available public database meant as a resource for research on the immune response to SARS-CoV-2. The sample metadata nearly always contained a de-identified subject ID, COVID-19 status, age in years and sex. The samples were drawn from the first 160 participants of the ongoing ImmuneRACE study and from about 1,200 subjects provided by 6 global collaborators. The prospective study material was composed of cDNA or gDNA derived from T cells, B-cell-depleted T cells, or PBMCs. Where HLA class I and class II types were available, the types were taken from metadata supplied by the sample provider, not from assay-based typing. Deeply sampled blood TCRbeta repertoires from subjects exposed to, actively infected with, or recovered from COVID-19 were included in the dataset.

Each collaborating institution followed its own protocols to collect whole blood in K2EDTA tubes. For TCRbeta analysis, collaborator samples were shipped as frozen whole blood, as isolated PBMCs, or as DNA extracted from either sample type. Here is what the overall study found, with its caveats: Clinical and demographic metadata were provided uncurated, with the amount varying by source and participant.

The germline V end is reduced by 6 bases and the J end by 4 bases; junction bases left unmatched: 28. As encoded in the germline V gene, CDR1 is SNHLY while CDR2 is FYNNEI. Its CDR3 holds 23 amino acids, cysteine through phenylalanine. Only CDR3 DNA is held: 69 bases, read in frame from base 1. TCRbeta CDR3 regions were amplified from genomic DNA using the immunoSEQ Assay, a bias-controlled multiplex PCR. The study's processing was this. Nucleated cell counts per sample were estimated from amplification of reference gene primers within the assay. To quantify the absolute abundance of each unique TCRbeta CDR3 rearrangement, sequence reads were collapsed and filtered. Productive Simpson clonality was computed per sample as the square root of Simpson's diversity index over productive rearrangements. The source is immuneACCESS, and TCRdb retained only in-frame sequences with V and J called. Part of the clones is not carried over; for the studies checked, unresolved V genes explain less than half of this, and the remainder is unexplained. That table is the source of V, J and clone size, and D and trimming were worked out from the DNA. Present in this sample are 64,000 or so clones, around 83% of which were seen just once. Of the sample, over 9.5% falls within the top ten clones.

Notes on this clone: No cognate antigen has been identified for it. No much larger clone exists at a distance of one base, and base qualities are not known.

This clonotype was obtained from a human donor in a cohort sampled during active COVID-19. This receptor chain uses TRBV2 and TRBJ2-2, with TRBD2 matching 11 junction bases. Sequencing was carried out using peripheral blood. At the DNA level, the sequence is TGTGCCAGCAGCCTCCGCCGAGTGTACCAATCGGTTAGCGGGGGGGCCGGCACCGGGGAGCTGTTTTTT. Translated, this is CASSLRRVYQSVSGGAGTGELFF. Where the CDR3 stops, the reference TRBV2 and TRBJ2-2 genes take over; the full variable domain is EPEVTQTPSHQVTQMGQEVILRCVPISNHLYFYWYRQILGQKVEFLVSFYNNEISEKSEIFDDQFSVERPDGSNFTLKIRSTKLEDSAMYFCASSLRRVYQSVSGGAGTGELFFGEGSRLTVL.